Presented here are 10 T cell receptor beta chains from one specimen sequenced in a study of CD8+ T cells in alopecia areata. In each case, RNA was isolated and then reverse transcribed into cDNA as the sequencing template. Data came from immunoSEQ multiplex PCR; TCRdb stores just in-frame clones and leaves some out. The table has fewer than 150,000 clones, roughly 61% seen once. Here the sequenced sample was CD4+ T cells sorted from blood, taken at week 0. Source of these receptors: a human donor with alopecia areata.

A few counts support this clone. CDR3 amino acids: CASSQLAGGLNTGELFF. The CDR3 region has the DNA TGCGCCAGCAGCCAATTAGCGGGAGGCTTGAACACCGGGGAGCTGTTTTTT. This chain links TRBV4-1 with TRBJ2-2, with 10 bases that match TRBD2. In germline, CDR1 is MGHRA, CDR2 YSYEKL. The CDR3 has 17 residues. Trimming took 2 bases from V and 1 from J; bases not matched to a gene: 4.

Written as DNA, the CDR3 is TGTGCCAGCAGCTATAGTACGACAAGCGGACCCAGCCCCCAGCATTTT. Translating it yields CASSYSTTSGPSPQHF. The rearrangement links TRBV7-9 to TRBJ1-5; no firm D call. V was trimmed by 4 bases and J by 10 bases, leaving 23 bases between them. This CDR3 comprises 16 residues. Germline-derived CDR1 and CDR2 are SEHNR and FQNEAQ (reference sequence).

This clone has only a few counts. The gene calls are TRBV6-6 and TRBJ1-5; 7 positions match TRBD1. Germline CDR1 MNHNY, CDR2 SVGAGI (reference sequence). The CDR3 loop spans 15 amino acids. The V segment lost 1 base and the J segment 4 bases; nucleotides outside the gene matches: 4. DNA for the CDR3: TGTGCCAGCAGTTACTACGGACAGGTGAATCAGCCCCAGCATTTT. It encodes CASSYYGQVNQPQHF.

The chain is built from TRBV10-3 and TRBJ1-4; perhaps TRBD1 as D (5 bases). CDR1 ENHRY and CDR2 SYGVKD come from the germline V gene. V lost 8 bases, J lost 8 bases, and 15 bases lay in between. CDR3 length equals 13 residues. CDR3 in amino acids: CAIGSGTREKLFF. CDR3 coding DNA: TGTGCCATCGGATCAGGGACTCGGGAAAAACTGTTTTTT.

The rearrangement uses TRBV6-5 and TRBJ2-6, with no clear D. There are 15 residues in the CDR3. The ends were cut back, 6 bases at V and 0 bases at J, with 9 bases in the middle. In germline, CDR1 is MNHEY, CDR2 SVGAGI. The CDR3 protein is CASSPLSSGANVLTF. DNA for the CDR3: TGTGCCAGCAGCCCCCTGAGCTCTGGGGCCAACGTCCTGACTTTC.

This chain joins TRBV4-1 and TRBJ2-1; D ambiguous. The germline CDR1 and CDR2 sequences are MGHRA and YSYEKL. V was shortened by 2 bases and J by 9 bases, with 11 bases between the two germline ends. This CDR3 is 13 amino acids long. In nucleotides, the CDR3 is TGCGCCAGCAGCCAAATAGCCGGCGGTGAGCAGTTCTTC. Its protein product is CASSQIAGGEQFF.

V usage is TRBV14 and J usage is TRBJ2-5; a weak D match, TRBD2 (5 bases). CDR3 size: 17 residues. Trimming stripped 0 bases from V and 4 bases from J, with 18 bases between. The V gene's germline CDR1 is SGHDN and CDR2 FVKESK. The CDR3 loop is CASSQDPPGFGRETQYF. The CDR3 DNA reads TGTGCCAGCAGCCAAGATCCCCCGGGGTTTGGAAGAGAGACCCAGTACTTC.

For this clone: Within the sample, other DNA sequences also encode this same CDR3. V usage is TRBV6-5 and J usage is TRBJ2-7, with 7 bases lining up with TRBD1. CDR1 is MNHEY, CDR2 SVGAGI, per germline. Trimming cost V 2 bases and J 4 bases; bases outside gene matches: 2. CDR3 length: 13 residues. The CDR3 nucleotides read TGTGCCAGCAGTTACGGCAGGGGGTACGAGCAGTACTTC. Translating it yields CASSYGRGYEQYF.

The chain combines TRBV4-1 with TRBJ1-1; D not certain. From germline, CDR1 is MGHRA and CDR2 YSYEKL. CDR3 length: 15 residues. With 5 bases removed from V and 1 base from J, the gap between germline ends came to 14 bases. The DNA of the CDR3 is TGCGCCAGCAGCGCAAGAACGGGGAGGAACACTGAAGCTTTCTTT. Residues: CASSARTGRNTEAFF.

The chain uses TRBV9 and TRBJ2-5; the match to TRBD1 covers 12 bases. The trim removed 4 bases at V and 7 bases at J, leaving 11 bases unmatched. The CDR3 is 16 residues long. Germline CDR1 reads SGDLS; CDR2 reads YYNGEE. CDR3 coding DNA: TGTGCCAGCAGCCCCTTCTCGGGACAGGGGGCAGTGACCCAGTACTTC. Its protein product is CASSPFSGQGAVTQYF.